This TCR beta chain was recovered during a study of blood T cell repertoires in COVID-19. The wider study: Specimens from acute and convalescent COVID-19 originated in the United States, Italy and Spain.

Trimming removed 2 bases from V and 1 base from J; junction bases left unmatched: 3. Germline V gene lookup returns CDR1 LNHDA and CDR2 SQIVND (reference sequence). This CDR3 region has 15 residues. TCRdb's copy holds only in-frame clones and misses some; the assay was immunoSEQ multiplex PCR. This sample has about 150,000 clones; about 87% occur once, and the top ten carry around 0.6%. The specimen was peripheral blood. The genes are TRBV19 and TRBJ1-1; 8 bases are a match to TRBD1. The TCR originated in a man aged 55 to 70 with COVID-19, enrolled during active disease. CDR3 residues: CASSILGQENTEAFF. In DNA, the CDR3 is TGTGCCAGTAGTATACTGGGACAGGAGAACACTGAAGCTTTCTTT.